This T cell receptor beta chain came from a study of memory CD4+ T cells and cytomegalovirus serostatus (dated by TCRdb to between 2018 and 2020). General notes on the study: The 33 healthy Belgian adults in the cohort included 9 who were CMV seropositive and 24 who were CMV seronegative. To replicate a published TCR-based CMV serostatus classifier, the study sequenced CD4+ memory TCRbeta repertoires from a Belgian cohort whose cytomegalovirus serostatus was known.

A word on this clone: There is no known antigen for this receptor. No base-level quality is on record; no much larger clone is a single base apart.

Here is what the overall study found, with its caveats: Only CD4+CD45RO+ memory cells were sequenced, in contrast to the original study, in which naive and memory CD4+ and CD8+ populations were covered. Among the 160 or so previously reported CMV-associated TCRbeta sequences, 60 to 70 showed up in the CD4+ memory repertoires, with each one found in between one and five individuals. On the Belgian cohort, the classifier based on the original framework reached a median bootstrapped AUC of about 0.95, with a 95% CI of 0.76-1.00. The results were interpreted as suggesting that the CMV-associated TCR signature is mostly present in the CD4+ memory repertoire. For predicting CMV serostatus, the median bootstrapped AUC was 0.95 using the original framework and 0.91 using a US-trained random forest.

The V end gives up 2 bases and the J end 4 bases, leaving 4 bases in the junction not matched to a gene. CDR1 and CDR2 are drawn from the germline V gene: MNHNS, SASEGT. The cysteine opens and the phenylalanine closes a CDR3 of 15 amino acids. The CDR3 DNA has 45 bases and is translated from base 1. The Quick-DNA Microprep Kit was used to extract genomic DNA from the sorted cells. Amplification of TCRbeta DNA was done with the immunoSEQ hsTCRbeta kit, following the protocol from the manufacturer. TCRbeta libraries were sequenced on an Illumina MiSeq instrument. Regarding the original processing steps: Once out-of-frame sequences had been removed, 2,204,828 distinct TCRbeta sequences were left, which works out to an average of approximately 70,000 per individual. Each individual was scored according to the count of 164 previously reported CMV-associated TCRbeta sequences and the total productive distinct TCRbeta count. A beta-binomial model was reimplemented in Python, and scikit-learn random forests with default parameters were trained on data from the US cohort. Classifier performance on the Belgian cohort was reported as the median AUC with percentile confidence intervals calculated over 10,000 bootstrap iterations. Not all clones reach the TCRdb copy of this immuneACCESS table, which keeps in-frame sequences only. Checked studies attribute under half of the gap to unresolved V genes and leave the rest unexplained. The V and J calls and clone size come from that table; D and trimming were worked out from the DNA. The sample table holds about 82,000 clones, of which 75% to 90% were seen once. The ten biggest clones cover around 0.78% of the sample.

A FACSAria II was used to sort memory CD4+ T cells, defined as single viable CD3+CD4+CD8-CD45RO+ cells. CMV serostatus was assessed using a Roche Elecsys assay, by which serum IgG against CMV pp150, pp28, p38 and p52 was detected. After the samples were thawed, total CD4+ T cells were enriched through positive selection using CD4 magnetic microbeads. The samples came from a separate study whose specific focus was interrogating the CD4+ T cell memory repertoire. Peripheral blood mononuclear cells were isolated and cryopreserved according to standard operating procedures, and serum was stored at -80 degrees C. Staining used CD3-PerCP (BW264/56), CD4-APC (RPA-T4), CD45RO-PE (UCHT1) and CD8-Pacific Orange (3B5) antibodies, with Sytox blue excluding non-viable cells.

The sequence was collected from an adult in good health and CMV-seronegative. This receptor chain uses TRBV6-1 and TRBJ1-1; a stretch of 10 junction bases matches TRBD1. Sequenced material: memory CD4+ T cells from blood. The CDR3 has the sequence CASSEPGQGFTEAFF. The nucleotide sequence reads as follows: TGTGCCAGCAGTGAACCGGGACAGGGGTTCACTGAAGCTTTCTTT.